What follows are 14 T cell receptor beta chains derived from one specimen sequenced in a study of regulatory T cells in long-lasting Graves disease. In building TCR beta libraries, iRepertoire HTBI primers were used together with Arm-PCR of CDR3 regions. TCRdb re-called the multiplex PCR reads through MiXCR, storing one row per CDR3 protein. This table has around 500,000 distinct CDR3 sequences, approximately 13% appearing once. Regarding time point: newly diagnosed GD, antithyroid drugs for less than 3 months. Following extraction of RNA from PBMCs, that RNA was used to make the TCR library. The same sample was also used in a study of T cells in Graves' hyperthyroidism and ophthalmopathy.

Material: peripheral blood mononuclear cells (PBMCs), obtained at new diagnosis, from a patient treated with antithyroid drugs. The receptors shown here come from a man aged 30 to 39 with Graves disease.

This clonotype was found many times. J is TRBJ1-1 and V is TRBV18, with a tentative D call TRBD1 (6 bases). V was pared by 9 bases and J by 6 bases, with 11 bases between. The CDR3 is 11 residues long. Germline-derived CDR1 and CDR2 are KGHSH and LQKENI. The CDR3: CASQDSSEAFF. CDR3 DNA sequence: TGTGCCAGTCAGGACAGTTCTGAAGCTTTCTTT.

This clonotype appeared once. The chain couples TRBV25-1 to TRBJ2-2, with D perhaps being TRBD1 or TRBD2 (6 bases each). Germline V lookup: CDR1 MGHDK, CDR2 SYGVNS. Trimming removed 3 bases from V and 4 bases from J, with 12 bases in between. The CDR3 is made up of 15 amino acids. CDR3 sequence: CASSEGGAFTGELFF. In nucleotides, the CDR3 is TGTGCCAGCAGTGAGGGGGGCGCTTTCACCGGGGAGCTGTTTTTT.

Of note for this clonotype: The limits of the CDR3 on the DNA are not certain, so only TCRdb's listed CDR3 is given. J is TRBJ2-5 and V is TRBV11-2; the D segment call TRBD1 is taken from the table without a DNA check. The CDR3 region is 22 residues in length, termini included. The germline V gene has CDR1 SGHAT and CDR2 FQNNGV. The CDR3 is CASSFYICSATRDRLFGETQYF.

This clonotype occurred many times. The CDR3, as DNA: TGTGCCAGCAGTACCCCTCGGACTAGCGGGCCCGCCGAGTCCCTTAGCTCCTACAATGAGCAGTTCTTC. Translated, it gives CASSTPRTSGPAESLSSYNEQFF. The chain couples TRBV6-1 to TRBJ2-1; TRBD2 aligns across 11 bases. V trimming: 5 bases; J trimming: 0 bases; junction bases outside the gene matches: 24. This CDR3 is 23 amino acids long. Germline V gene lookup returns CDR1 MNHNS and CDR2 SASEGT.

A few counts support this clonotype. The chain joins TRBV6-1 to TRBJ2-1; TRBD1 aligns across 11 bases. J was trimmed by 9 bases and V by 5 bases; bases with no gene match: 9. The germline CDR1 and CDR2 sequences are MNHNS and SASEGT. This CDR3 contains 15 residues. Here the CDR3 DNA reads TGTGCCAGCAGTAGCCCCGGGACAGGGGGTAGTGAGCAGTTCTTC. Translating it yields CASSSPGTGGSEQFF.

The chain employs TRBV10-3 and TRBJ2-4; 9 positions match TRBD1. CDR1 is ENHRY, CDR2 SYGVKD, per germline. J lost 5 bases, V lost 11 bases, and 10 bases had no gene match. CDR3 length equals 14 residues. The CDR3 bases are TGTGCCGCCGCGGGGACAGGGAGGGAAAACATTCAGTACTTC. Its translation is CAAAGTGRENIQYF.

This clonotype appeared many times. The chain is built from TRBV29-1 and TRBJ2-3, with TRBD1 matching over 9 bases. CDR3 length: 15 amino acids. Germline loops: CDR1 SQVTM, CDR2 ANQGSEA. V gave up 6 bases and J gave up 8 bases; unmatched junction bases: 15. CDR3 loop: CSVEPGTGNARTQYF. CDR3 coding DNA: TGCAGCGTCGAACCCGGGACAGGGAACGCCCGTACGCAGTATTTT.

The table lists this clonotype with a few counts. The chain links TRBV24-1 to TRBJ2-1; TRBD2 matches at 8 bases. Trimming at V came to 7 bases and at J to 8 bases, leaving 9 bases not matched to a gene. From germline, CDR1 is KGHDR and CDR2 SFDVKD. The CDR3 is 14 residues long. CDR3 DNA: TGTGCCACCAGGAGGGAGCGGGAGTTGGATGAGCAGTTCTTC. It codes for CATRRERELDEQFF.

This clonotype was picked up many times. The genes are TRBV28 and TRBJ2-5, with 7 nucleotides matching TRBD1. Germline assignment: CDR1 MDHEN and CDR2 SYDVKM. This CDR3 region has 14 residues. Unmatched junction bases numbered 6, after V lost 4 bases and J lost 4 bases. CDR3 amino acids: CASSYSAGGETQYF. Here the CDR3 DNA reads TGTGCCAGCAGTTACTCGGCAGGGGGAGAGACCCAGTACTTC.

In the case of this clonotype: This may stem from a read error, because a much larger clone lies one nucleotide away. The rearrangement links TRBV12-3 or TRBV12-4 to TRBJ1-2; D is unclear. The CDR3 totals 13 residues. V was clipped by 4 bases and J by 4 bases, with 10 bases between them. The DNA for the CDR3 is TGTGCCAGCAGTTCGGCACCAAGCTATGGCTACACCTTC. Its protein product is CASSSAPSYGYTF.

This clonotype was seen repeatedly, ten times or more. The chain has TRBV5-5 and TRBJ2-5; D may correspond to TRBD1 or TRBD2 (5 bases each). This CDR3 comprises 15 residues. Germline V gene data show CDR1 as SGHKS and CDR2 as YYEKEE (reference sequence). The V end was cut by 0 bases, the J end by 1 base, with 10 bases between. CDR3 DNA sequence: TGTGCCAGCAGCTTGGTGGGACGGACCCAAGAGACCCAGTACTTC. Protein product: CASSLVGRTQETQYF.

This clonotype showed up many times. This chain joins TRBV6-1 and TRBJ1-4; 8 nucleotides match TRBD1. V shed 8 bases, J shed 6 bases, and the junction held 8 bases outside the gene matches. The CDR3 has 14 residues. The V gene's germline CDR1 is MNHNS and CDR2 SASEGT. The CDR3 DNA reads TGTGCCAGCTCCTCCGGGACAGGCGATGAAAAACTGTTTTTT. It specifies CASSSGTGDEKLFF.

This clonotype came up many times. The rearrangement joins TRBV11-2 to TRBJ2-1; tentative D call: TRBD2 (6 bases). V was clipped by 2 bases and J by 6 bases, with 8 bases between them. Looked up from germline, CDR1 is SGHAT and CDR2 is FQNNGV. The CDR3 is 13 residues long. The CDR3 DNA reads TGTGCCAGCAGCTTACTGGGAGGCAATGAGCAGTTCTTC. Its translation is CASSLLGGNEQFF.

This clonotype was counted ten times or more. V and J are TRBV5-1 and TRBJ2-7, with 9 bases aligning to TRBD2. The CDR3 is made up of 15 amino acids. V was pared by 3 bases and J by 4 bases, with 8 bases of the junction left unmatched. Germline lookup yields CDR1 SGHRS and CDR2 YFSETQ. The CDR3 protein is CASSSLAGDTYEQYF. The DNA of the CDR3 is TGCGCCAGCAGCTCATTAGCGGGGGATACGTACGAGCAGTACTTC. Full variable domain (outside the CDR3, taken from reference TRBV5-1 and TRBJ2-7): KAGVTQTPRYLIKTRGQQVTLSCSPISGHRSVSWYQQTPGQGLQFLFEYFSETQRNKGNFPGRFSGRQFSNSRSEMNVSTLELGDSALYLCASSSLAGDTYEQYFGPGTRLTVT.